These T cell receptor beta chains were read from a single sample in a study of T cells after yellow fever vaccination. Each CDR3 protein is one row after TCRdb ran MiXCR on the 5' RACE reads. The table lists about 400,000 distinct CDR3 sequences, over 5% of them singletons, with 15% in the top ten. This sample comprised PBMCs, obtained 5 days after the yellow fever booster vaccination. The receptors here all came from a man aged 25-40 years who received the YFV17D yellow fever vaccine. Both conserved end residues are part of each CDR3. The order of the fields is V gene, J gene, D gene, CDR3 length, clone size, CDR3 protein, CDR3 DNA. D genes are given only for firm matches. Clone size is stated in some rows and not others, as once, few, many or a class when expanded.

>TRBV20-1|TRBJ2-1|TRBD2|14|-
CSAPSGDLCNEQFF
TGCAGTGCTCCTAGCGGAGACCTCTGCAATGAGCAGTTCTTC
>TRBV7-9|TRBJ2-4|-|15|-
CASSSTTTSKNIQYF
TGTGCCAGCAGCTCTACCACCACCTCCAAAAACATTCAGTACTTC
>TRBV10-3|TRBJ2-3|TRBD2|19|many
CAISETTISLAGRTDTQYF
TGTGCCATCAGTGAGACTACCATTAGCCTAGCGGGAAGAACAGATACGCAGTATTTT
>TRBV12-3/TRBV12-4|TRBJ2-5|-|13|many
CASSFGHQETQYF
TGTGCCAGCAGTTTCGGCCATCAAGAGACCCAGTACTTC
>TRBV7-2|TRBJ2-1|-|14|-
CASSLDLGLEEQFF
TGTGCCAGCAGCTTAGACCTGGGGCTAGAGGAGCAGTTCTTC
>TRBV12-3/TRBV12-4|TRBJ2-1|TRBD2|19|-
CASSSGLAGLLSSYNEQFF
TGTGCCAGCAGCTCAGGACTAGCGGGCCTCTTAAGCTCCTACAATGAGCAGTTCTTC
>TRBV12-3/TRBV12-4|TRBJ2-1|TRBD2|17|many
CASSLSAGGPLGNEQFF
TGTGCCAGCAGTTTGTCCGCGGGAGGGCCGTTAGGTAATGAGCAGTTCTTC
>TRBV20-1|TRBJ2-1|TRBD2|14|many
CSAGTSGSPREQFF
TGCAGTGCTGGGACTAGCGGGAGCCCCCGTGAGCAGTTCTTC
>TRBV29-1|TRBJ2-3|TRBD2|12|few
CSAHGLVDTQYF
TGCAGCGCCCATGGACTAGTTGATACGCAGTATTTT
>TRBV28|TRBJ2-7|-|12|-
CASSTSSSEQYF
TGTGCCAGCAGTACCTCCTCTTCCGAGCAGTACTTC
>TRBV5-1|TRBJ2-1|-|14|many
CASTDGGVYNEQFF
TGCGCCAGTACAGATGGGGGCGTCTACAATGAGCAGTTCTTC
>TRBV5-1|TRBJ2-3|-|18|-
CASSSGVSRGEGTDTQYF
TGCGCCAGCAGCTCCGGGGTTTCGCGGGGAGAGGGCACAGATACGCAGTATTTT
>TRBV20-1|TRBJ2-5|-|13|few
CRVADTYQETQYF
TGCAGGGTAGCGGATACGTACCAAGAGACCCAGTACTTC
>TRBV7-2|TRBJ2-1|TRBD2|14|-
CASSPRQGLAGVFF
TGTGCCAGCAGCCCTAGACAGGGACTAGCGGGGGTGTTCTTC
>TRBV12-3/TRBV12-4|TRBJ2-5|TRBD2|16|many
CASSRGLAGEGKTQYF
TGTGCCAGCAGTCGGGGACTAGCGGGAGAAGGGAAGACCCAGTACTTC
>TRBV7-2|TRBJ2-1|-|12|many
CASSFLEGEQFF
TGTGCCAGCAGCTTTCTTGAGGGGGAGCAGTTCTTC
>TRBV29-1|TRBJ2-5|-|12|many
CSVDRNQETQYF
TGCAGCGTTGACAGAAACCAAGAGACCCAGTACTTC
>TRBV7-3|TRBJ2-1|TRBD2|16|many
CASSITGTSGTYEQFF
TGTGCCAGCAGCATTACGGGGACTAGCGGGACCTATGAGCAGTTCTTC
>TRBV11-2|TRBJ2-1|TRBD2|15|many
CASRKLAGALDEQFF
TGTGCCAGCAGGAAACTAGCGGGAGCCTTGGATGAGCAGTTCTTC
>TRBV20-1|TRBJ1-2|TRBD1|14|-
CSAQGQVGAYGYTF
TGCAGTGCTCAGGGACAGGTGGGGGCCTATGGCTACACCTTC
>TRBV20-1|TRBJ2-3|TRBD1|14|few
CSAYRTGYTDTQYF
TGCAGTGCTTACAGGACAGGGTATACAGATACGCAGTATTTT